These 18 T cell receptor beta chains came from one sample sequenced in a study of blood T cells in healthy people across ages. It was with a sample-barcoded 5' primer and a J-beta primer mix that a second PCR of about 6 to 12 cycles was run. TCRdb reprocessed the 5' RACE reads with MiXCR, giving one entry per CDR3 protein. The sample consists of 1.5 million to 2 million distinct CDR3 sequences, 28% of them appearing once. The specimen was blood. The receptors derive from a woman aged 25-40 years in good health.

Many counts were recorded for this clonotype. J is TRBJ1-4 and V is TRBV4-1; D unresolved. In germline, CDR1 is MGHRA, CDR2 YSYEKL. CDR3 length: 15 residues. Trimming shortened V by 1 base and J by 0 bases, and 6 bases separated the two germline ends. This CDR3 reads CASSQVGATNEKLFF. CDR3 coding DNA: TGCGCCAGCAGCCAAGTGGGAGCAACTAATGAAAAACTGTTTTTT.

This clonotype was picked up a small number of times. V and J are TRBV30 and TRBJ1-4; unclear D gene. Trimming shortened V by 2 bases and J by 6 bases, and 1 base separated the two germline ends. This CDR3 is built from 10 residues. Germline V gives CDR1 GTSNPN, CDR2 SVGIG (reference sequence). The DNA for the CDR3 is TGTGCCTGGAGTCATGAAAAACTGTTTTTT. Protein product: CAWSHEKLFF. The full variable domain, rest sourced from reference TRBV30 and TRBJ1-4, is SQTIHQWPATLVQPVGSPLSLECTVEGTSNPNLYWYRQAAGRGLQLLFYSVGIGQISSEVPQNLSASRPQDRQFILSSKKLLLSDSGFYLCAWSHEKLFFGSGTQLSVL.

This clonotype was seen a handful of times. V and J are TRBV9 and TRBJ2-3; D remains unclear. The V end was cut by 5 bases, the J end by 4 bases, with 20 bases between. The germline V gene has CDR1 SGDLS and CDR2 YYNGEE. This CDR3 is 16 amino acids long. Here the CDR3 reads CASSYIGSSVADTQYF. CDR3 nucleotide sequence: TGTGCCAGCAGTTACATCGGCTCCAGCGTCGCAGATACGCAGTATTTT.

This clonotype has more than one count but fewer than ten. CDR3 amino acids: CASSLRGTSLSLEQYF. In DNA form, the CDR3 reads TGTGCCAGCAGCCTAAGAGGGACTAGTTTGAGTCTCGAGCAGTACTTC. This chain connects TRBV12-3 or TRBV12-4 to TRBJ2-7; 8 positions agree with TRBD2. V was pared by 6 bases and J by 6 bases, with 16 bases of the junction left unmatched. The CDR3 loop spans 16 amino acids.

The V call is TRBV4-2, the J call TRBJ1-5; D gene uncertain. The CDR3 sequence is 14 residues long. V was trimmed by 2 bases and J by 0 bases, leaving 5 bases between them. Germline CDR1 and CDR2: LGHNA and YNFKEQ. The CDR3, as DNA: TGTGCCAGCAGCCAAACAAGTAGCAATCAGCCCCAGCATTTT. Its protein is CASSQTSSNQPQHF.

J is TRBJ1-5 and V is TRBV20-1, with D possibly matching TRBD1 (6 bases). Germline V gene lookup returns CDR1 DFQATT and CDR2 SNEGSKA (reference sequence). The V and J ends lost 6 bases and 9 bases respectively, with 15 bases between them. The CDR3 loop spans 12 amino acids. The CDR3 DNA is TGCAGTGCCGACAGGACCGGGGGGCCCCAGCATTTT. Protein sequence: CSADRTGGPQHF.

Of note for this clonotype: This may come from a read error, since a much larger clone is one base off. The J gene is TRBJ2-1, the V gene TRBV7-2, with 7 nucleotides matching TRBD2. Germline V gene lookup returns CDR1 SGHTA and CDR2 FQGNSA. This CDR3 spans 14 amino acids. The CDR3 spells CVSSLGGSRNEQFF. The DNA of the CDR3 is TGTGTCAGCAGCTTGGGCGGGAGCCGGAATGAGCAGTTCTTC. Together with reference TRBV7-2 and TRBJ2-1, the CDR3 gives the full variable domain: GAGVSQSPSNKVTEKGKDVELRCDPISGHTALYWYRQSLGQGLEFLIYFQGNSAPDKSGLPSDRFSAERTGGSVSTLTIQRTQQEDSAVYLCVSSLGGSRNEQFFGPGTRLTVL.

This clonotype was detected only a few times. This chain connects TRBV9 to TRBJ2-4; D is ambiguous. V lost 0 bases, J lost 9 bases, and 16 bases lay in between. The CDR3 totals 15 residues. Germline loops: CDR1 SGDLS, CDR2 YYNGEE. The CDR3 nucleotides read TGTGCCAGCAGCGTAGATGAGGCGCGAGGCGGCATTCAGTACTTC. As protein: CASSVDEARGGIQYF.

The J gene is TRBJ2-2, the V gene TRBV5-5; D might be TRBD1 (7 bases). Germline V gene data show CDR1 as SGHKS and CDR2 as YYEKEE (reference sequence). The CDR3 loop spans 14 amino acids. V lost 7 bases, J lost 2 bases, and 12 bases lay in between. The CDR3, as DNA: TGTGCCAGCGCGGGACAGCTAAACACCGGGGAGCTGTTTTTT. Protein product: CASAGQLNTGELFF.

Only one count was recorded for this clonotype. The junction differs from germline at one of its ends, possibly a read error. This chain joins TRBV5-1 and TRBJ2-2; 7 bases map to TRBD2. CDR1 SGHRS and CDR2 YFSETQ come from the germline V gene. The CDR3 totals 16 residues. The CDR3 here is CASSFLSGANTGDLFF. CDR3 sequence (DNA): TGCGCCAGCAGCTTCCTAAGCGGGGCGAACACCGGGGATCTGTTTTTT.

This clonotype was found many times. V and J are TRBV5-5 and TRBJ1-1; the D is unclear. This CDR3 has 13 amino acids. CDR1 SGHKS and CDR2 YYEKEE come from the germline V gene (reference sequence). V gave up 6 bases and J gave up 1 base, with 10 bases separating them. The CDR3 spells CASTSSGNTEAFF. CDR3 nucleotide sequence: TGTGCCAGCACCTCTTCGGGGAACACTGAAGCTTTCTTT.

The chain joins TRBV28 to TRBJ2-1, with D possibly matching TRBD2 (5 bases). The CDR3 loop spans 15 amino acids. Germline CDR1 and CDR2: MDHEN and SYDVKM. The germline V and J ends were trimmed by 4 bases and 13 bases, with 23 bases remaining between them. CDR3 protein: CASSSAGLALTGQFF. Here the CDR3 DNA reads TGTGCCAGCAGTTCCGCCGGGCTAGCCTTAACCGGTCAGTTCTTC.

This clonotype has more than one count but fewer than ten. DNA of the CDR3: TGTGCCATCAGCCAGGGAGAAAGCGAGCAGTACTTC. Translated: CAISQGESEQYF. V is TRBV10-3 and J is TRBJ2-7; D may correspond to TRBD1 or TRBD2 (5 bases each). This CDR3 has 12 residues. Trimming pared 6 bases from V and 6 bases from J, leaving 12 bases between. Germline CDR1 is ENHRY and CDR2 is SYGVKD.

The chain recombines TRBV7-2 with TRBJ1-1; D may be TRBD1 (5 bases). The V and J ends lost 5 bases and 0 bases respectively, with 13 bases between them. This CDR3 spans 15 amino acids. In germline, CDR1 is SGHTA, CDR2 FQGNSA. Written as DNA, the CDR3 is TGTGCCAGCAGCCCCTACAGGAGAATGAACACTGAAGCTTTCTTT. It encodes CASSPYRRMNTEAFF.

In this sample, this clonotype turned up many times. V and J are TRBV28 and TRBJ2-7; 7 positions match TRBD1. The CDR3 is 14 residues long. J lost 2 bases, V lost 6 bases, and 7 bases had no gene match. Germline CDR1 is MDHEN and CDR2 is SYDVKM. CDR3: CASRNDRVAYEQYF. DNA for the CDR3: TGTGCCAGCAGAAACGACAGGGTGGCCTACGAGCAGTACTTC. The variable domain in full, completed from reference TRBV28 and TRBJ2-7, reads DVKVTQSSRYLVKRTGEKVFLECVQDMDHENMFWYRQDPGLGLRLIYFSYDVKMKEKGDIPEGYSVSREKKERFSLILESASTNQTSMYLCASRNDRVAYEQYFGPGTRLTVT.

The sample holds a few counts of this clonotype. The genes are TRBV5-1 and TRBJ2-1, with 7 bases lining up with TRBD2. The CDR3 loop spans 14 amino acids. CDR1 is SGHRS, CDR2 YFSETQ, per germline. The J segment lost 10 bases and the V segment lost 6 bases, leaving 13 bases of the junction unmatched. In DNA, the CDR3 is TGCGCCAGCACCCCAGAGCGGGGAATAGACGAGCAGTTCTTC. Its translation is CASTPERGIDEQFF.

A note on this clonotype: The junction and the germline gene differ at one end; a read error may be behind it. The chain employs TRBV7-9 and TRBJ1-1, with D possibly matching TRBD1 (5 bases). The CDR3 covers 11 residues. The germline gives CDR1 SEHNR, CDR2 FQNEAQ (reference sequence). The DNA of the CDR3 is TGTGCCAGCAGTTTAGGACGGGGGGCTTTCTTT. Amino acid sequence: CASSLGRGAFF.

The chain is built from TRBV29-1 and TRBJ2-1; 9 positions agree with TRBD1. V dropped 2 bases and J dropped 2; count of bases not matched to a gene: 1. The germline V gene encodes CDR1 SQVTM and CDR2 ANQGSEA. The CDR3 spans 14 residues. CDR3 nucleotide sequence: TGCAGCGTTGAACGACAGGGGGCCTACAATGAGCAGTTCTTC. Translation gives CSVERQGAYNEQFF.